This TCR beta chain was observed in a study of blood T cell repertoires in COVID-19. The overall study: Acute and convalescent COVID-19 specimens originated in the United States, Italy and Spain.

The germline V gene has CDR1 SGHAT and CDR2 FQNNGV. The CDR3 contains 14 residues. The V and J ends lost 6 bases and 11 bases respectively, with 23 bases between them. Data came from immunoSEQ multiplex PCR; TCRdb stores just in-frame clones and leaves some out. The data contain some 220,000 clones, approximately 83% of them seen just once; the ten biggest clones take up about 1.3%. The clonotype comes from a woman aged 35 to 49 with acute COVID-19. The chain has TRBV11-2 and TRBJ2-7; TRBD2 is a possible D gene (6 bases). Material for sequencing was PBMCs or T cells enriched from blood (not recorded which). CDR3 sequence reads: CASRTNRDSGVEYF. The CDR3 nucleotides read TGTGCCAGCAGAACTAACCGGGACTCCGGGGTGGAGTACTTC.